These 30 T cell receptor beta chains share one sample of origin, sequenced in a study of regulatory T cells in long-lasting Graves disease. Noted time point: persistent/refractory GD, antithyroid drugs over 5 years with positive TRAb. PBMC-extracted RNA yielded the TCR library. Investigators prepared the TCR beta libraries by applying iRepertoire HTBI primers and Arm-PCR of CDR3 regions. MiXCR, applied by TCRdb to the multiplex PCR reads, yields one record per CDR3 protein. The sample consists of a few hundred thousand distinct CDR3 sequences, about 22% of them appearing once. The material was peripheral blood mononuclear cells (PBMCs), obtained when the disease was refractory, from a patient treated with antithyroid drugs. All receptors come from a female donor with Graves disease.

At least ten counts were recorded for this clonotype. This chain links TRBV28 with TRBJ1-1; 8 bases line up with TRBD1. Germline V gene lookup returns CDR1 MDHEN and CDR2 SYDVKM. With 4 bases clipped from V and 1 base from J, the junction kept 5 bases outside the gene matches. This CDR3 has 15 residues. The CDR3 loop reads CASSSSGTGNTEAFF. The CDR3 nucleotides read TGTGCCAGCAGTTCGTCCGGGACAGGGAACACTGAAGCTTTCTTT.

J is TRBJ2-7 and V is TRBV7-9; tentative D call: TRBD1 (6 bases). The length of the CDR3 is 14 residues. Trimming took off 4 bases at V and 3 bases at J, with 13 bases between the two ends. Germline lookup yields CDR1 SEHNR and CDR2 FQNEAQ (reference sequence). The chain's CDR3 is CASSSGQIYYEQYF. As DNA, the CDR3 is TGTGCCAGCAGCTCCGGACAGATCTACTACGAGCAGTACTTC.

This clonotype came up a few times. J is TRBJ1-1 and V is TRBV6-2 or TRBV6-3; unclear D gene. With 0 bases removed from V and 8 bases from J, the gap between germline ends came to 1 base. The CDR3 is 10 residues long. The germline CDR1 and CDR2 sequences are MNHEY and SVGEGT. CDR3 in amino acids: CASSYSEAFF. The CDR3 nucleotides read TGTGCCAGCAGTTACTCGGAAGCTTTCTTT.

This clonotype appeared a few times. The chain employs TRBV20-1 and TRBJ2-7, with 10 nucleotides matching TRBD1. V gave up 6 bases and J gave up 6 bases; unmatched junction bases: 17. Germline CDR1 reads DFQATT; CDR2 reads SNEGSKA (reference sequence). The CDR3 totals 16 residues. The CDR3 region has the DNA TGCAGTGCCGAACCTCTCCGGGACAGGGGTAGCGGCGAGCAGTACTTC. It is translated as CSAEPLRDRGSGEQYF.

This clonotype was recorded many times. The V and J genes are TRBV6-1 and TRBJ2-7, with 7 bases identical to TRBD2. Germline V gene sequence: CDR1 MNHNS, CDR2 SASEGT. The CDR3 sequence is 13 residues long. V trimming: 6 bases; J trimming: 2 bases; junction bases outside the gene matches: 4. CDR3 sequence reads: CASSPSGTYEQYF. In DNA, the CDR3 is TGTGCCAGCAGCCCTAGCGGAACCTACGAGCAGTACTTC.

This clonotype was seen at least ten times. This chain's CDR3 is CATSDSRTGNTEAFF. The CDR3 DNA sequence: TGTGCCACCAGTGATTCGAGGACAGGGAACACTGAAGCTTTCTTT. The rearrangement links TRBV24-1 to TRBJ1-1; 7 nucleotides line up with TRBD1. V lost 2 bases and J lost 1; bases outside the gene matches: 3. The CDR3 totals 15 residues. Germline lookup yields CDR1 KGHDR and CDR2 SFDVKD.

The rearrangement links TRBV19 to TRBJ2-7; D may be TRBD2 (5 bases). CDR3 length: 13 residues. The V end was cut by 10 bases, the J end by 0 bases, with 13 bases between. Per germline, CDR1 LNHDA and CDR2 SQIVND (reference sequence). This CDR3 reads CATKRENSYEQYF. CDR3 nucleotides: TGTGCCACCAAGAGGGAGAACTCCTACGAGCAGTACTTC.

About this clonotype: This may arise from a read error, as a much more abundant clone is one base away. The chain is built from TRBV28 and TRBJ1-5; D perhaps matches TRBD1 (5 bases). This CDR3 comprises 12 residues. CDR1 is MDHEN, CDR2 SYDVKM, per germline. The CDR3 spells CAGRSGTQPQHF. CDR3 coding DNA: TGTGCCGGCAGATCAGGGACTCAGCCCCAGCATTTT.

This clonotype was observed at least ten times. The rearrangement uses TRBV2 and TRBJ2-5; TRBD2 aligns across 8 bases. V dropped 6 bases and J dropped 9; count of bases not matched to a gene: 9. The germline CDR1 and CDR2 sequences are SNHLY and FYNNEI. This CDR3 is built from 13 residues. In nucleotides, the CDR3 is TGTGCCAGCAGGGGACAACCGGGGGGGGCCCAGTACTTC. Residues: CASRGQPGGAQYF.

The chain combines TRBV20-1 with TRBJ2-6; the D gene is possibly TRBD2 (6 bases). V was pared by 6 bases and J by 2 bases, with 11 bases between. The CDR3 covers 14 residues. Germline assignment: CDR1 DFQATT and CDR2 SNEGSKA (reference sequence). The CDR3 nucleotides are TGCAGTGCCAGGAGGGACGCTGGGGCCAACGTCCTGACTTTC. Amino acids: CSARRDAGANVLTF.

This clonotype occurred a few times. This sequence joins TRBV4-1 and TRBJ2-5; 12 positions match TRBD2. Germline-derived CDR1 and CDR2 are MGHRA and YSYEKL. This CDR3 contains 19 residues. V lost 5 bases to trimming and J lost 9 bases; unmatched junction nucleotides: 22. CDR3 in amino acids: CASSYSPPTSGGPSWSQYF. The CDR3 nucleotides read TGCGCCAGCAGCTACAGTCCCCCGACTAGCGGGGGCCCGTCCTGGTCCCAGTACTTC.

The CDR3 nucleotides read TGCAGTGCTTGGACTAGCGGGGACAATGAGCAGTTCTTC. Its translation: CSAWTSGDNEQFF. This rearrangement joins TRBV20-1 to TRBJ2-1, with 12 bases that match TRBD2. CDR3 length: 13 amino acids. Germline V lookup: CDR1 DFQATT, CDR2 SNEGSKA (reference sequence). Unmatched junction bases numbered 1, after V lost 5 bases and J lost 5 bases.

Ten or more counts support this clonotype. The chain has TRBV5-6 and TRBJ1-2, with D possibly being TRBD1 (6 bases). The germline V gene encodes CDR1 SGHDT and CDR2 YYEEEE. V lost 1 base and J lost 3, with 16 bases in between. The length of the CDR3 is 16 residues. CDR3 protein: CASSLSHRAVDYGYTF. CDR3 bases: TGTGCCAGCAGCTTGTCGCACAGGGCTGTGGACTATGGCTACACCTTC.

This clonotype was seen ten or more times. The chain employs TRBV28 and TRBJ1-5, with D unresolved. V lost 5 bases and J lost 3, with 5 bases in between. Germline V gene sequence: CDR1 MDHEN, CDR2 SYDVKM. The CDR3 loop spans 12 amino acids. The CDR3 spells CASSDTNQPQHF. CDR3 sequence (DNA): TGTGCCAGCAGTGACACCAATCAGCCCCAGCATTTT.

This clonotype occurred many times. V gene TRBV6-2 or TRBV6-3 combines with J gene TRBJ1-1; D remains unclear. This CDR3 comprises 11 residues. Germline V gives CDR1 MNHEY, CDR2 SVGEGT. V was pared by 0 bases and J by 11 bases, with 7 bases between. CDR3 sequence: CASSYSYWAFF. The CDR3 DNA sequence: TGTGCCAGCAGTTACTCATACTGGGCTTTCTTT.

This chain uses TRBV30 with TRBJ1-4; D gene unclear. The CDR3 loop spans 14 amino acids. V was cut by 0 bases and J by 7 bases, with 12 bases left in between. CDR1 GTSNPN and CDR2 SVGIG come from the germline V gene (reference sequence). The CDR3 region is CAWSVSGGGEKLFF. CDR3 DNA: TGTGCCTGGAGTGTATCGGGAGGTGGTGAAAAACTGTTTTTT.

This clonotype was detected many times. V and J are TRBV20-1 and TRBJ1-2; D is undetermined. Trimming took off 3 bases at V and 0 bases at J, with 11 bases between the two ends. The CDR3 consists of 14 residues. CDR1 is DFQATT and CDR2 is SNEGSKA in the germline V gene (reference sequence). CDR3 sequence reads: CSASSPGANYGYTF. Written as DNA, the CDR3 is TGCAGTGCTAGTTCACCTGGAGCTAACTATGGCTACACCTTC.

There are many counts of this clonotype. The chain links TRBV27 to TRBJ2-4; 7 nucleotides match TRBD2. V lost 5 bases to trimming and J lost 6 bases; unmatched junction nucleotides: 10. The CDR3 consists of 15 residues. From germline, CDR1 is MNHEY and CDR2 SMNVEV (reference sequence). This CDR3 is CASSLFRPGGNIQYF. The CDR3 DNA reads TGTGCCAGCAGTCTATTTCGTCCGGGGGGAAACATTCAGTACTTC.

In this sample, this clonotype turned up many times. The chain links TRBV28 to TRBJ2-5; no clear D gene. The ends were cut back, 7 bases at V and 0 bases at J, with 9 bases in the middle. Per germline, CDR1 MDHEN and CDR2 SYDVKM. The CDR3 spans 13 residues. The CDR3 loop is CASTQGHQETQYF. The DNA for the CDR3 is TGTGCCAGCACCCAAGGCCACCAAGAGACCCAGTACTTC.

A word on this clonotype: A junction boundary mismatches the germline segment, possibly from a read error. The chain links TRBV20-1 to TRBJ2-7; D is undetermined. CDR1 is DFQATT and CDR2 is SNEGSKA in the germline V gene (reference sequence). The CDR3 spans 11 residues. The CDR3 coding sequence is TGCAGTGCTAGATTAGGCCCTCTGATTAACTTC. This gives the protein CSARLGPLINF.

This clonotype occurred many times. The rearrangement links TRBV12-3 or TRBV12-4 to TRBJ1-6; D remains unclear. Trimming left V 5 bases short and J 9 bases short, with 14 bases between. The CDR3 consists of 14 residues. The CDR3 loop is CASSTTEGGSPLHF. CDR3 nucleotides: TGTGCCAGCAGTACTACAGAGGGAGGTTCACCCCTCCACTTT.

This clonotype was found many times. CDR3 residues: CASVLYTGELFF. The CDR3 coding sequence is TGCGCCAGTGTCCTATACACCGGGGAGCTGTTTTTT. The chain recombines TRBV10-1 with TRBJ2-2; no reliable D call. CDR3 length: 12 amino acids. V was cut by 9 bases and J by 3 bases, with 8 bases left in between. CDR1 and CDR2 from the germline V gene are WNHNN and SYGVQD (reference sequence).

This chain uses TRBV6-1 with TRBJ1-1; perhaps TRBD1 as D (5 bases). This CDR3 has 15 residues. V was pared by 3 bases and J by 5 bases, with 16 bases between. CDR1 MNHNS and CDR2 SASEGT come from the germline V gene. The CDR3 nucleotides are TGTGCCAGCAGTGACAACCGGGGCCTAGGAACTGAAGCTTTCTTT. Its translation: CASSDNRGLGTEAFF.

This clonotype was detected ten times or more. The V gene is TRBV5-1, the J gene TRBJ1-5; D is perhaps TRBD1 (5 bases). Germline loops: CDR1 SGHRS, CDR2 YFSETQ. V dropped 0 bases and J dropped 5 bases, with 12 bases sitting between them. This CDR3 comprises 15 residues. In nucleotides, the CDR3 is TGCGCCAGCAGCTTGGTCGCCGGGGCCGATCAGCCCCAGCATTTT. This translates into CASSLVAGADQPQHF.

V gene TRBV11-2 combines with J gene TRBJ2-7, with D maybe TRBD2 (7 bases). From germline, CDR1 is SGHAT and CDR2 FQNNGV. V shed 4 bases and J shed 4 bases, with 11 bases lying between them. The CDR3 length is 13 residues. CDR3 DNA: TGTGCCAGCAGCTGGGGGGGCGGGTACGAGCAGTACTTC. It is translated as CASSWGGGYEQYF.

This CDR3 is CASSSSIGLAGGHEQFF. The CDR3 DNA is TGTGCCAGCAGCTCTAGTATAGGACTAGCGGGGGGCCACGAGCAGTTCTTC. This sequence joins TRBV7-2 and TRBJ2-1, with 14 bases aligning to TRBD2. V was clipped by 4 bases and J by 10 bases; unmatched bases: 12. This CDR3 is built from 17 residues. Germline V gene lookup returns CDR1 SGHTA and CDR2 FQGNSA.

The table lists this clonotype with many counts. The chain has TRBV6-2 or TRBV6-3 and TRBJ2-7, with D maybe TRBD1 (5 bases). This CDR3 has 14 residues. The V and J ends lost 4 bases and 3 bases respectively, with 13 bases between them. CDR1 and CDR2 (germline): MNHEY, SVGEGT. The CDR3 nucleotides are TGTGCCAGCAGTTTGGACACGCAAAGCTACGAGCAGTACTTC. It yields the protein CASSLDTQSYEQYF.

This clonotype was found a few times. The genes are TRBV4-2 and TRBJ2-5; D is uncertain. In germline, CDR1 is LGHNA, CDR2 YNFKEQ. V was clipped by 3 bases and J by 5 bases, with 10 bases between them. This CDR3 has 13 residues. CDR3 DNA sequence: TGTGCCAGCAGCCAGGCCCTTTTGGAGACCCAGTACTTC. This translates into CASSQALLETQYF.

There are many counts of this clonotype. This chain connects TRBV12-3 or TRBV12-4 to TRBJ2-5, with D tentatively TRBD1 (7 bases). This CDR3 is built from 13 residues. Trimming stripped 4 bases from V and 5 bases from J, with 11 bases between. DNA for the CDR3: TGTGCCAGCAGTTCGACAGGGAGGGAGACCCAGTACTTC. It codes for CASSSTGRETQYF.

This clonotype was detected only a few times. The CDR3 reads CASSQDWGRGSYEQYF. The CDR3 DNA sequence: TGTGCCAGCAGCCAAGATTGGGGTAGGGGTAGCTACGAGCAGTACTTC. The chain combines TRBV4-2 with TRBJ2-7; maybe TRBD1 (5 bases). This CDR3 has 16 residues. The V gene lost 0 bases and the J gene lost 3 bases, with 15 bases spanning the gap. CDR1 is LGHNA, CDR2 YNFKEQ, per germline.